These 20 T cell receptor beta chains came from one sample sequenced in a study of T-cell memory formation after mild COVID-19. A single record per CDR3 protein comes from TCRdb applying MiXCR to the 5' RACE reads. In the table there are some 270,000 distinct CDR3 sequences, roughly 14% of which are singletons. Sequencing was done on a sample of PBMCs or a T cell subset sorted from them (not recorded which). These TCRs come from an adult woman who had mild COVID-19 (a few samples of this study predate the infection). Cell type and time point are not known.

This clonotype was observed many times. The chain's CDR3 is CASSPGLAGDNEQFF. CDR3 bases: TGCGCCAGCAGCCCCGGACTAGCGGGAGACAATGAGCAGTTCTTC. This rearrangement joins TRBV5-1 to TRBJ2-1, with 13 bases fitting TRBD2. CDR1 is SGHRS, CDR2 YFSETQ, per germline. The junction had 3 bases not matched to a gene; V was cut back by 4 bases and J by 5 bases. This CDR3 has 15 amino acids.

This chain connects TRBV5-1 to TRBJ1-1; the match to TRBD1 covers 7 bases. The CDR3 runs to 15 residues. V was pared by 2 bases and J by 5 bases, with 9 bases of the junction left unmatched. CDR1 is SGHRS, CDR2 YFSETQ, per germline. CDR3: CASSLGFRGATEAFF. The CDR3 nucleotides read TGCGCCAGCAGCTTAGGATTCAGGGGGGCAACTGAAGCTTTCTTT.

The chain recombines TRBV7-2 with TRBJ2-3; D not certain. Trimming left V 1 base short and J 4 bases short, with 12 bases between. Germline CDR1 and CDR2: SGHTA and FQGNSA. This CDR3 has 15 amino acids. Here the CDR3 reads CASSLVSGSADTQYF. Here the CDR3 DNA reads TGTGCCAGCAGCTTAGTTTCGGGTTCGGCAGATACGCAGTATTTT.

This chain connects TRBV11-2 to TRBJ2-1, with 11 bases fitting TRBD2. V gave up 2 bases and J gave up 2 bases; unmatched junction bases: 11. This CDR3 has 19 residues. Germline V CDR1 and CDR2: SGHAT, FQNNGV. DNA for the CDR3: TGTGCCAGCAGCTTACCTCAGGCTAGCGGGAGGTCCCCCTACAATGAGCAGTTCTTC. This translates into CASSLPQASGRSPYNEQFF.

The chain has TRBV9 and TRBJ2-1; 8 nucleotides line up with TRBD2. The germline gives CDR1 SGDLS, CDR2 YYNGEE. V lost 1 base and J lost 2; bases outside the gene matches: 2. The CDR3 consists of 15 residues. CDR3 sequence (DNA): TGTGCCAGCAGCGTAACGGGGGGGCCCTACAATGAGCAGTTCTTC. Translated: CASSVTGGPYNEQFF.

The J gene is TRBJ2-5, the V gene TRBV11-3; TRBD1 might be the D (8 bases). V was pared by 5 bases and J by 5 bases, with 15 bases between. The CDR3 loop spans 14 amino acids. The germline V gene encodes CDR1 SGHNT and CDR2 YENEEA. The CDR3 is CASSTGGVWETQYF. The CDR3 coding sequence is TGTGCCAGCAGCACAGGGGGGGTTTGGGAGACCCAGTACTTC. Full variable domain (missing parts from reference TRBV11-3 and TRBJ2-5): EAGVVQSPRYKIIEKKQPVAFWCNPISGHNTLYWYLQNLGQGPELLIRYENEEAVDDSQLPKDRFSAERLKGVDSTLKIQPAELGDSAVYLCASSTGGVWETQYFGPGTRLLVL.

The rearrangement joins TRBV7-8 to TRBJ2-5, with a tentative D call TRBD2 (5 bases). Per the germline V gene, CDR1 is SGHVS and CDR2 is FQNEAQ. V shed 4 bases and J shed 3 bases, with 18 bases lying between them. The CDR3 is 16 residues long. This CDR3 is CASSSPLLSGKETQYF. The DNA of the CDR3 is TGTGCCAGCAGCTCCCCCCTCCTCTCGGGGAAAGAGACCCAGTACTTC. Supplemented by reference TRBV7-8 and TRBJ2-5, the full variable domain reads GAGVSQSPRYKVAKRGQDVALRCDPISGHVSLFWYQQALGQGPEFLTYFQNEAQLDKSGLPSDRFFAERPEGSVSTLKIQRTQQEDSAVYLCASSSPLLSGKETQYFGPGTRLLVL.

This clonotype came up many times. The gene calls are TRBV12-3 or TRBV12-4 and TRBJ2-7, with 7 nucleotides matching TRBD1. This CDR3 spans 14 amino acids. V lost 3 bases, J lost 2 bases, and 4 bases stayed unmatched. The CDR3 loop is CASSLKTGPYEQYF. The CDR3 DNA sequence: TGTGCCAGCAGTTTGAAGACAGGGCCCTACGAGCAGTACTTC.

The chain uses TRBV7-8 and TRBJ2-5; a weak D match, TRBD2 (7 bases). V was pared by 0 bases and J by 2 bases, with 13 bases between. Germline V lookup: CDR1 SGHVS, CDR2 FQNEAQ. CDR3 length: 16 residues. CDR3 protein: CASSLAGGPTQETQYF. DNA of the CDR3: TGTGCCAGCAGCTTAGCGGGGGGGCCCACACAAGAGACCCAGTACTTC.

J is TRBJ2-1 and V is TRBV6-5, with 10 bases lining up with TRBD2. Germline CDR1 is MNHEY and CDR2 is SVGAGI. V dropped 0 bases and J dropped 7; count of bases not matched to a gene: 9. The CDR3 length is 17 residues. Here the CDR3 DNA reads TGTGCCAGCAGTTACTCTAAGGCTAGCGGGGGTTTTAATGAGCAGTTCTTC. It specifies CASSYSKASGGFNEQFF.

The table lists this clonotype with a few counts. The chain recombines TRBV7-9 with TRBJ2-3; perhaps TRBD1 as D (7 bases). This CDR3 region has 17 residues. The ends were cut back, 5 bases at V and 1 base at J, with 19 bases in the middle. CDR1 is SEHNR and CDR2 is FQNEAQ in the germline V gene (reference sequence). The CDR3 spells CASSPRRTGGGTDTQYF. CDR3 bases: TGTGCCAGCAGCCCAAGAAGGACAGGCGGGGGCACAGATACGCAGTATTTT. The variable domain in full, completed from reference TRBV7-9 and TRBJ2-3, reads DTGVSQNPRHKITKRGQNVTFRCDPISEHNRLYWYRQTLGQGPEFLTYFQNEAQLEKSRLLSDRFSAERPKGSFSTLEIQRTEQGDSAMYLCASSPRRTGGGTDTQYFGPGTRLTVL.

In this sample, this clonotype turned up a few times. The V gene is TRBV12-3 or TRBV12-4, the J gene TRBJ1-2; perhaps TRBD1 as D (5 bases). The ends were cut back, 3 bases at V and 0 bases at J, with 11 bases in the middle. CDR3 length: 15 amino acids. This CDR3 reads CASSFGGEANYGYTF. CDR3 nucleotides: TGTGCCAGCAGTTTCGGGGGGGAAGCTAACTATGGCTACACCTTC.

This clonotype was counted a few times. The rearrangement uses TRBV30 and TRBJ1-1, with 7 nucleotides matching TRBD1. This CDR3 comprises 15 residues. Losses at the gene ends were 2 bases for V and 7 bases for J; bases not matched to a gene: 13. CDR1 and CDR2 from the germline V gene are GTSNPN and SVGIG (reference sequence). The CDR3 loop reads CAWSTIDRTGGEAFF. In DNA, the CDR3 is TGTGCCTGGAGTACTATCGATCGGACAGGCGGTGAAGCTTTCTTT.

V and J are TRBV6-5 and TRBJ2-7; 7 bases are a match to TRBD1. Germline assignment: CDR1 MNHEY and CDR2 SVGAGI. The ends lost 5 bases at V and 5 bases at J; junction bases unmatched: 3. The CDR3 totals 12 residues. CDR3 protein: CASSHRGHEQYF. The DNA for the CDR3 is TGTGCCAGCAGTCACAGGGGTCACGAGCAGTACTTC.

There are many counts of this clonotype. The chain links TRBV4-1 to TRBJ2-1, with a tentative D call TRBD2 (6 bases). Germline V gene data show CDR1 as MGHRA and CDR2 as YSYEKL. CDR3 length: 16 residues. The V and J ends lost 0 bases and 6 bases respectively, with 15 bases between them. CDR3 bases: TGCGCCAGCAGCCAAGATGGGGGGAGGTCCGGCAATGAGCAGTTCTTC. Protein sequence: CASSQDGGRSGNEQFF.

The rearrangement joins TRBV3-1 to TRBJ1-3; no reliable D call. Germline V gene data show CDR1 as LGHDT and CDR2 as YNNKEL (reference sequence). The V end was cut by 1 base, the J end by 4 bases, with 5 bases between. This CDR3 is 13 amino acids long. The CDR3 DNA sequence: TGTGCCAGCAGCCAAGTATCCGGAAACACCATATATTTT. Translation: CASSQVSGNTIYF.

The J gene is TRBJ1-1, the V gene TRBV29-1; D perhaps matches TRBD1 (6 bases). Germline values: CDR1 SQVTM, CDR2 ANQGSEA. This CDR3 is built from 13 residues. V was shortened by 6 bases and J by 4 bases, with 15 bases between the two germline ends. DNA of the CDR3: TGCAGCGTGGGCAGGGGTAGGGTCACTGAAGCTTTCTTT. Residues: CSVGRGRVTEAFF.

CDR3 protein: CASSGMGNEQFF. The CDR3 DNA is TGTGCCAGCAGTGGGATGGGGAATGAGCAGTTCTTC. This chain joins TRBV6-6 and TRBJ2-1; D uncertain. The length of the CDR3 is 12 residues. The V gene lost 5 bases and the J gene lost 7 bases, with 9 bases spanning the gap. Germline V CDR1 and CDR2: MNHNY, SVGAGI (reference sequence).

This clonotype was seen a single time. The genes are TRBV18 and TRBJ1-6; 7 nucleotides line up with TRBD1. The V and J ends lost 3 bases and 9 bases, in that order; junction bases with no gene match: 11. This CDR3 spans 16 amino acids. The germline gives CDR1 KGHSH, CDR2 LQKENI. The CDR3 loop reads CASSPSQGVDASPLHF. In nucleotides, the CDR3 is TGTGCCAGCTCACCGAGTCAGGGGGTAGATGCTTCACCCCTCCACTTT.

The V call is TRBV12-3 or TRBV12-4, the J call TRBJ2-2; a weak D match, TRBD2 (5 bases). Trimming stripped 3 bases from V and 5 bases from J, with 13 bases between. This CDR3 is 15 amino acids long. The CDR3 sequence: CASSLRPRATGELFF. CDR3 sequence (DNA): TGTGCCAGCAGTTTGAGGCCGAGGGCGACCGGGGAGCTGTTTTTT.